This T cell receptor beta chain was found in a study of T cell repertoires in cytomegalovirus infection. The CDR3 has 16 amino acids. Deletions cut 0 bases from V and 2 bases from J, with 11 bases between. Whole-study findings and limits: Dominant in the ex vivo response were TCR beta clonotypes restricted by HLA-C and specific for CMV.

TCRdb itself ran the reads through MiXCR, one entry per CDR3 protein. The data contain just under 300,000 distinct CDR3 sequences, about 8.8% of them singletons. At least ten counts were recorded for this clonotype. Its antigen is still unknown. This rearrangement joins TRBV12-3 or TRBV12-4 to TRBJ1-5; weak D call: TRBD1 (5 bases). The specimen was PBMCs. This sequence was found in a human donor in good health (CMV status not recorded). Some clones in this sample may be carry-over from other donors' samples. The CDR3 nucleotides are TGTGCCAGCAGTTTAGCAGGGGAGGACGGCAATCAGCCCCAGCATTTT. Protein sequence: CASSLAGEDGNQPQHF.